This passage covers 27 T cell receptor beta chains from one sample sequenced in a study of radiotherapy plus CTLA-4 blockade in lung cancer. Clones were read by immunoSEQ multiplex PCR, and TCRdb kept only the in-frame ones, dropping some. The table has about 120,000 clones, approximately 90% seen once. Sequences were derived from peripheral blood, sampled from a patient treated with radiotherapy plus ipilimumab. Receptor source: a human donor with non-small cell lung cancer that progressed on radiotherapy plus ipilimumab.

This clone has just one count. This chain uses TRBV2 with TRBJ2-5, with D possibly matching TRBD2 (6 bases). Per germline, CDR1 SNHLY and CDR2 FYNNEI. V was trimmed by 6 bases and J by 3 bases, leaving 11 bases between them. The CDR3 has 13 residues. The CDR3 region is CASREGPKETQYF. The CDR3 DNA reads TGTGCCAGCAGGGAGGGACCAAAAGAGACCCAGTACTTC.

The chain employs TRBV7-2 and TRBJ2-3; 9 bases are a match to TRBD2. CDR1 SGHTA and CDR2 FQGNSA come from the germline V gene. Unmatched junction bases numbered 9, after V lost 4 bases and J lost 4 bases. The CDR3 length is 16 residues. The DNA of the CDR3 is TGTGCCAGCAGCTCTTCTAGCGGGATGACTGCAGATACGCAGTATTTT. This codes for CASSSSSGMTADTQYF.

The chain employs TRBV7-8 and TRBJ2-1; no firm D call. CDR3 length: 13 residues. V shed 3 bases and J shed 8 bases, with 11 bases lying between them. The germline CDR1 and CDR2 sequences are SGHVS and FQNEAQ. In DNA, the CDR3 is TGTGCCAGCAGCTTGATTAGGTGGGATGAGCAGTTCTTC. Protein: CASSLIRWDEQFF.

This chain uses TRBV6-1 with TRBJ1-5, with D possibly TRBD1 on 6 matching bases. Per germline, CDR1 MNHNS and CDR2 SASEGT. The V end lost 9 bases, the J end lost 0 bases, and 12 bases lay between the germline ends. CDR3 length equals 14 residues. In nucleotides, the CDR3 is TGTGCCAGTCACCAGGGGTTTAGCAATCAGCCCCAGCATTTT. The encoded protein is CASHQGFSNQPQHF.

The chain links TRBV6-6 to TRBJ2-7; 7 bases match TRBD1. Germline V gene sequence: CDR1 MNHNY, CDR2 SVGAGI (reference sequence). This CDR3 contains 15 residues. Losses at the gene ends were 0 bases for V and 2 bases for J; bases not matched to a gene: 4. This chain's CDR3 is CASSYSQGRTYEQYF. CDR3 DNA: TGTGCCAGCAGTTACTCACAGGGGCGGACCTACGAGCAGTACTTC.

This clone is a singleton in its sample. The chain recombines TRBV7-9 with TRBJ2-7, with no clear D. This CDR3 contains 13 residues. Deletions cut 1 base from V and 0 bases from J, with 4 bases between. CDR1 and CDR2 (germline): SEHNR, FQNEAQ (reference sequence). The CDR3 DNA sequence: TGTGCCAGCAGCTTAGTGTCCTCCTACGAGCAGTACTTC. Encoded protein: CASSLVSSYEQYF.

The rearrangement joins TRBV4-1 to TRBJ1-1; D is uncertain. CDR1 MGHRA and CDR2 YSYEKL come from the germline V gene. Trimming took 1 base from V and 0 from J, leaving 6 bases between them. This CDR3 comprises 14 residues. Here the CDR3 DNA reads TGCGCCAGCAGCCAAGTGACGGTGAACACTGAAGCTTTCTTT. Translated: CASSQVTVNTEAFF.

DNA for the CDR3: TGTGCCAGCAGAGGACAGGGGGCGATTAGGAATGGCTACACCTTC. The encoded protein is CASRGQGAIRNGYTF. The chain carries TRBV6-5 and TRBJ1-2, with 11 nucleotides matching TRBD1. V was clipped by 6 bases and J by 6 bases; unmatched bases: 9. Looked up from germline, CDR1 is MNHEY and CDR2 is SVGAGI. The CDR3 consists of 15 residues.

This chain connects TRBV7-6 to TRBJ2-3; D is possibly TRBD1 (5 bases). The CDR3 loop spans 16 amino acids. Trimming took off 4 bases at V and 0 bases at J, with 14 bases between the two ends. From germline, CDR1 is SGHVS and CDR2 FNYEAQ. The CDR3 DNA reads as TGTGCCAGCAGCTCAGCAGGGATTACTAGCACAGATACGCAGTATTTT. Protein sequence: CASSSAGITSTDTQYF.

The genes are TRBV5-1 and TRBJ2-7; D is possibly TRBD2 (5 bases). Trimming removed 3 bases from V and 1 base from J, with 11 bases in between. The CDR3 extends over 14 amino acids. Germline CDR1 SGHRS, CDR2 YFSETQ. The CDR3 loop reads CASSSRAESYEQYF. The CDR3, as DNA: TGCGCCAGCAGCTCGAGGGCGGAATCCTACGAGCAGTACTTC.

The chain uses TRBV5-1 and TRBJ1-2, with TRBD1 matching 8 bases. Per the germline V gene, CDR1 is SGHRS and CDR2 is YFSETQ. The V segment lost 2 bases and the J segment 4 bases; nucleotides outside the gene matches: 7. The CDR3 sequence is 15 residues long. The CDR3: CASSLIGQGIYGYTF. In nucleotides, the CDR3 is TGCGCCAGCAGCTTAATTGGACAGGGCATCTATGGCTACACCTTC.

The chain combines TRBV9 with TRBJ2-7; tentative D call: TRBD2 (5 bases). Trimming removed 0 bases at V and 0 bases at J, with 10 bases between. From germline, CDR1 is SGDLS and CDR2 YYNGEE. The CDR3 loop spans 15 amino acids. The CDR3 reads CASSVESGDSYEQYF. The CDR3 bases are TGTGCCAGCAGCGTAGAAAGCGGAGACTCCTACGAGCAGTACTTC.

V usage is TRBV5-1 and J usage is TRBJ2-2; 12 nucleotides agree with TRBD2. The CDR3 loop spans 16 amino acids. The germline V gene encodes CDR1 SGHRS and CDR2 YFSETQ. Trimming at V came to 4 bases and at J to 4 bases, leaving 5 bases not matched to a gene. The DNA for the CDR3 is TGCGCCAGCAGCCCCGGGACTAGCGGGTTCACCGGGGAGCTGTTTTTT. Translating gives CASSPGTSGFTGELFF.

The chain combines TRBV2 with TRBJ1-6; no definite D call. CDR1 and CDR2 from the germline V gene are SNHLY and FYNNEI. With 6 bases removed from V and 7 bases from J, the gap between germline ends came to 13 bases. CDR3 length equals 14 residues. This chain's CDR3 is CASRSPTSNSPLHF. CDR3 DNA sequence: TGTGCCAGCAGATCTCCGACAAGCAATTCACCCCTCCACTTT.

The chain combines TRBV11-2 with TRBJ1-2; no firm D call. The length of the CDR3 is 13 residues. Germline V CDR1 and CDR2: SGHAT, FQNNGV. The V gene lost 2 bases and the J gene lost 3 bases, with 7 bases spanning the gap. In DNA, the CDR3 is TGTGCCAGCAGCTTAAGGTTGGACTATGGCTACACCTTC. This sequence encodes CASSLRLDYGYTF. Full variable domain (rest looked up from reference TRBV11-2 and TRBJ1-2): EAGVAQSPRYKIIEKRQSVAFWCNPISGHATLYWYQQILGQGPKLLIQFQNNGVVDDSQLPKDRFSAERLKGVDSTLKIQPAKLEDSAVYLCASSLRLDYGYTFGSGTRLTVV.

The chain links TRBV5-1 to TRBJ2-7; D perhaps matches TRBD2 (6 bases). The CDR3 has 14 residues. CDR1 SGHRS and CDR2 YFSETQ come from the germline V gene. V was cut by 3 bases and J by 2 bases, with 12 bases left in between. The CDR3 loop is CASSSRAGPYEQYF. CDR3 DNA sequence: TGCGCCAGCAGCTCTAGAGCGGGCCCCTACGAGCAGTACTTC. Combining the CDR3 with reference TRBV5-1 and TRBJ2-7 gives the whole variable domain KAGVTQTPRYLIKTRGQQVTLSCSPISGHRSVSWYQQTPGQGLQFLFEYFSETQRNKGNFPGRFSGRQFSNSRSEMNVSTLELGDSALYLCASSSRAGPYEQYFGPGTRLTVT.

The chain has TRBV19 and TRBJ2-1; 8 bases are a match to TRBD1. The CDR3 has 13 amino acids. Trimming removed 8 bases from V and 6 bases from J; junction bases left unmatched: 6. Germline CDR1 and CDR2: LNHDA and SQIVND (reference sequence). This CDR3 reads CASSTGVGNEQFF. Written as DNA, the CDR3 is TGTGCCAGTTCGACAGGGGTTGGCAATGAGCAGTTCTTC.

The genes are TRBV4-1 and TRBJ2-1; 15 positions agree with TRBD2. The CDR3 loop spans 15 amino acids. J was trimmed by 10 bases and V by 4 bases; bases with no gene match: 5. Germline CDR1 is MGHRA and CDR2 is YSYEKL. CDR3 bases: TGCGCCAGCAGCCCGGGACTAGCGGGAGGTTGGGAGCAGTTCTTC. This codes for CASSPGLAGGWEQFF.

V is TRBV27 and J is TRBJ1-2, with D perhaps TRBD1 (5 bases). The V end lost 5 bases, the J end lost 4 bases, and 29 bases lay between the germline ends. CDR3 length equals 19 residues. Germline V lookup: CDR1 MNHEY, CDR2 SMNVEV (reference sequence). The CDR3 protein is CASSPWATGGDLRGYGYTF. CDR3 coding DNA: TGTGCCAGCAGTCCGTGGGCTACGGGGGGGGACTTGAGAGGCTATGGCTACACCTTC.

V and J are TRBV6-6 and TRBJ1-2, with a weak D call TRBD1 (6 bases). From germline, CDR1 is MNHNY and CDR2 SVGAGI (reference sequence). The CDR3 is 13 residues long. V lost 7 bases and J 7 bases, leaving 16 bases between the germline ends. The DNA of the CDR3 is TGTGCCAGCACCGAAAGCCGAGGGGGTGGCTACACCTTC. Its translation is CASTESRGGGYTF.

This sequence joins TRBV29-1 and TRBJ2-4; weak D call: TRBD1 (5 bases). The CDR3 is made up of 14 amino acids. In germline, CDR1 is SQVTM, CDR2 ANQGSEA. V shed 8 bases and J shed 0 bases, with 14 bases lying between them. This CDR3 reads CSTSQGLAKNIQYF. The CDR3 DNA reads TGCAGCACCTCCCAGGGTTTAGCCAAAAACATTCAGTACTTC.

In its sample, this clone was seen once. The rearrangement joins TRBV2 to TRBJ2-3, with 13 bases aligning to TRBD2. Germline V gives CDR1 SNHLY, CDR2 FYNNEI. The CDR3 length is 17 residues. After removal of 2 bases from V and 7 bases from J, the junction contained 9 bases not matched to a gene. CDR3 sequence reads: CASSERRLAGGSNTQYF. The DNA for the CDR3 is TGTGCCAGCAGTGAAAGAAGACTAGCGGGAGGATCTAATACGCAGTATTTT.

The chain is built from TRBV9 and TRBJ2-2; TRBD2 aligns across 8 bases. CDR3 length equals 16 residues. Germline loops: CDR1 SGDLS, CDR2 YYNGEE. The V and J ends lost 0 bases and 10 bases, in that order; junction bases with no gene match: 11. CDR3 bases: TGTGCCAGCAGCGTAGACCCGAGCGGGGGCGAGAAGGAGCTGTTTTTT. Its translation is CASSVDPSGGEKELFF.

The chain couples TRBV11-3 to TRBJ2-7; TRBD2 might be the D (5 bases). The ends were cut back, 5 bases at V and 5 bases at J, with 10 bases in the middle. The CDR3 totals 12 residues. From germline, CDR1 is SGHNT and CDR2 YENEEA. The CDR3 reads CASSPSGDEQYF. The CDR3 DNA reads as TGTGCCAGCAGCCCCTCCGGGGACGAGCAGTACTTC.

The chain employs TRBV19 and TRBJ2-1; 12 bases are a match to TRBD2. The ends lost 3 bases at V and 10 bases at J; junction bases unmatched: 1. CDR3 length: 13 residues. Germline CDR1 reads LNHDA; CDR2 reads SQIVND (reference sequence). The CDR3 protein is CASSILAGGEQFF. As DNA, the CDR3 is TGTGCCAGTAGTATTCTAGCGGGGGGGGAGCAGTTCTTC.

In DNA, the CDR3 is TGCGCCAGCAGTGAGTCCCAGCGGACAGTCTCCTACACCTTC. It encodes CASSESQRTVSYTF. V is TRBV10-2 and J is TRBJ1-2; maybe TRBD1 (6 bases). Germline loops: CDR1 WSHSY, CDR2 SAAADI. With 0 bases removed from V and 10 bases from J, the gap between germline ends came to 15 bases. The CDR3 sequence is 14 residues long.

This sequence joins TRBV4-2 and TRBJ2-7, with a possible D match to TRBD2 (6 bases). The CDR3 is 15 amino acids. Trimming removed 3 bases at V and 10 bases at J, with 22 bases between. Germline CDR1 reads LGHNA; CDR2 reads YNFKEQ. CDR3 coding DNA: TGTGCCAGCAGCCAGGACGGGACTCTCAACACGGGACAGTACTTC. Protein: CASSQDGTLNTGQYF.